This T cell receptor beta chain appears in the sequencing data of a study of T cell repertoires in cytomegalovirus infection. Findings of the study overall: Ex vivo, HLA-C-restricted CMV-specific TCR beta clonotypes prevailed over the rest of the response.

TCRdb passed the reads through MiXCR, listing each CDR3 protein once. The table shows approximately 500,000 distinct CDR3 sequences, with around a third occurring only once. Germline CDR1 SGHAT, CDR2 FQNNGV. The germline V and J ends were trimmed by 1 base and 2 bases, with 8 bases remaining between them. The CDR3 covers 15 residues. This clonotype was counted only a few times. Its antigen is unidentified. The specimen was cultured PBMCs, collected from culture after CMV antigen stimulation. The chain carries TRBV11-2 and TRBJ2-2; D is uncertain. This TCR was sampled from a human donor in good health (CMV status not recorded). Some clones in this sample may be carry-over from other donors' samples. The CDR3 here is CASSLVNSNTGELFF. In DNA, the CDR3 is TGTGCCAGCAGCTTAGTCAATAGTAACACCGGGGAGCTGTTTTTT.